The 21 T cell receptor beta chains below were found in one sample sequenced in a study of tumor and adjacent non-tumor tissue in lung cancer. The template was RNA from unsorted bulk tissue. TCRbeta libraries were built with three rounds of nested PCR, modified from ARM-PCR. MiXCR, run by TCRdb on the multiplex PCR reads, gives a single entry per CDR3 protein. The sample includes about 93,000 distinct CDR3 sequences, about 67% seen only once; the top ten take about a sixth. Material: lung tumor tissue. The receptor source for this set is a man between 60 and 75 years old with non-small cell lung cancer.

Concerning this clonotype: Because it lacks the conserved phenylalanine or tryptophan at the end, this CDR3 is likely a read error. This chain connects TRBV5-4 to TRBJ2-2, with 8 bases that match TRBD2. Germline V gene data show CDR1 as SGHNT and CDR2 as YYREEE (reference sequence). This CDR3 region has 15 residues. V trimming: 4 bases; J trimming: 6 bases; junction bases outside the gene matches: 8. CDR3 region: CASSRTSGGAGELFL. In DNA, the CDR3 is TGTGCCAGCAGCAGGACCAGCGGGGGAGCCGGGGAGCTGTTTCTT.

For this clonotype: A read error may account for a junction end that differs from germline. The J gene is TRBJ2-5, the V gene TRBV12-3 or TRBV12-4; the D gene is possibly TRBD1 (6 bases). This CDR3 is 15 amino acids long. CDR3 sequence: CASSLTGTWQETQYF. As DNA, the CDR3 is TGCGCCAGCAGTCTAACGGGGACATGGCAAGAGACCCAGTACTTC.

In its sample, this clonotype is medium-sized (0.01 to 0.1%). This chain links TRBV11-2 with TRBJ1-2; no clear D. CDR3 length: 14 amino acids. Germline CDR1 is SGHAT and CDR2 is FQNNGV. The germline V and J ends were trimmed by 3 bases and 1 base, with 9 bases remaining between them. CDR3 region: CASSFGRLNYGYTF. The CDR3 bases are TGTGCCAGCAGCTTCGGCAGGCTTAACTATGGCTACACCTTC.

As concerns this clonotype: Just one base apart from a much larger clone, this may be a read error. The chain uses TRBV6-5 and TRBJ2-5, with 7 positions matching TRBD2. The V gene's germline CDR1 is MNHEY and CDR2 SVGAGI. There are 16 residues in the CDR3. Germline trimming cut 7 bases from V and 4 bases from J; bases unmatched to any gene: 15. As DNA, the CDR3 is TGTGCCAGCAACGGACGACTAGTGGGGGGGAGAGAGACCCAGTACTTC. This translates into CASNGRLVGGRETQYF.

As for this clonotype: No conserved phenylalanine or tryptophan is present at the end of the CDR3, so a read error is the likely explanation. The chain combines TRBV12-3 or TRBV12-4 with TRBJ2-3; D may be TRBD1 (5 bases). The CDR3 has 15 residues. The CDR3 DNA follows: TGTACCAGCAGTCAGACGGACACCGGCGGAGATACGCAGTATTTA. Translated: CTSSQTDTGGDTQYL.

In regard to this clonotype: Given a much more abundant clone one base away, this may be a read error. CDR3 amino acids: CTSRTEPNTGELFF. The DNA for the CDR3 is TGCACCAGCAGGACCGAACCGAACACCGGGGAGCTGTTTTTT. The V and J genes are TRBV5-1 and TRBJ2-2; D not certain. Germline CDR1 reads SGHRS; CDR2 reads YFSETQ. This CDR3 contains 14 residues.

The chain carries TRBV7-9 and TRBJ2-5; D is unresolved. V was pared by 11 bases and J by 0 bases, with 22 bases between. CDR1 and CDR2 from the germline V gene are SEHNR and FQNEAQ (reference sequence). The CDR3 is 16 residues long. In DNA form, the CDR3 reads TGTGCCTGCGGCTTAGGTGGCATTTCGTACCAAGAGACCCAGTACTTC. It is translated as CACGLGGISYQETQYF.

The V call is TRBV20-1, the J call TRBJ2-7; unclear D gene. This CDR3 contains 13 residues. Trimming cost V 5 bases and J 3 bases, with 14 bases left between them. In germline, CDR1 is DFQATT, CDR2 SNEGSKA (reference sequence). The CDR3 coding sequence is TGCAGTGCTGAAGACTTGAACCACTACGAGCAGTACTTC. Its translation: CSAEDLNHYEQYF.

A word on this clonotype: A junction boundary mismatches the germline segment, possibly from a read error. The chain carries TRBV28 and TRBJ1-5, with D perhaps TRBD1 (6 bases). CDR1 is MDHEN and CDR2 is SYDVKM in the germline V gene. The CDR3 has 16 residues. CDR3 region: CASRVLGGQEDKPKHF. The DNA for the CDR3 is TGTGCCAGCAGGGTATTAGGGGGACAAGAGGATAAGCCCAAGCATTTT.

This clonotype occurred a few times. Since a much larger clone is just one base distant, this may be a read error. V usage is TRBV6-5 and J usage is TRBJ2-1; no definite D call. The J call is uncertain, as TRBJ2-7 better fits the DNA end. There are 11 residues in the CDR3. From germline, CDR1 is MNHEY and CDR2 SVGAGI. The DNA of the CDR3 is TGTGCCAGCATGTGGGGTAATGAGCAGTACTTC. Amino acid sequence: CASMWGNEQYF.

With regard to this clonotype: A much larger clone lies a single base off, so this may be a read error. The V and J genes are TRBV5-6 and TRBJ2-3; D remains ambiguous. The CDR3 loop spans 16 amino acids. Germline values: CDR1 SGHDT, CDR2 YYEEEE. For the CDR3, the DNA is TGTGTCAGCAGCTTGGACCCTCAACTACGCACAGATACGCAGTATTTT. It specifies CVSSLDPQLRTDTQYF.

To note about this clonotype: This sequence may be a read error, since a much larger clone differs from it by one base. V usage is TRBV25-1 and J usage is TRBJ1-1; D is unresolved. This CDR3 spans 11 amino acids. Trimming removed 10 bases at V and 8 bases at J, with 14 bases between. Germline lookup yields CDR1 MGHDK and CDR2 SYGVNS. The CDR3 DNA follows: TGTGCCAACAACTGGGGAAACGAAGCTTTCTTT. Its translation: CANNWGNEAFF.

The rearrangement links TRBV19 to TRBJ2-2; 11 bases are shared with TRBD2. Germline V CDR1 and CDR2: LNHDA, SQIVND (reference sequence). The CDR3 contains 15 residues. After removal of 4 bases from V and 7 bases from J, the junction contained 5 bases not matched to a gene. Here the CDR3 DNA reads TGTGCCAGTAGTACCGGGACTAGCGGCATCGGGGAGCTGTTTTTT. This encodes CASSTGTSGIGELFF. The full variable domain, with the rest looked up from reference TRBV19 and TRBJ2-2, is DGGITQSPKYLFRKEGQNVTLSCEQNLNHDAMYWYRQDPGQGLRLIYYSQIVNDFQKGDIAEGYSVSREKKESFPLTVTSAQKNPTAFYLCASSTGTSGIGELFFGEGSRLTVL.

For this clonotype: A much larger clonotype is one base distant, so this may be a read error. In DNA, the CDR3 is TGTGCCAGCAGTTTATTAGGGGGCTACATCTTC. Translating it yields CASSLLGGYIF. The V call is TRBV12-3 or TRBV12-4, the J call TRBJ1-2; 7 bases are a match to TRBD1. CDR3 size: 11 residues.

With regard to this clonotype: It may be a read error: a sequence one base away is much more abundant. This chain joins TRBV28 and TRBJ2-5; D is ambiguous. This CDR3 region has 14 residues. V lost 7 bases to trimming and J lost 1 base, with 13 bases between them. Looked up from germline, CDR1 is MDHEN and CDR2 is SYDVKM. CDR3 DNA: TGTGCCAGCAATCCTTTGGGCAGCCAAGAGACCCAGTACTTC. Its protein product is CASNPLGSQETQYF.

In this sample, this clonotype turned up a few times. The V gene is TRBV28, the J gene TRBJ2-2, with 10 positions matching TRBD1. V gave up 6 bases and J gave up 5 bases; unmatched junction bases: 12. The CDR3 has 17 residues. CDR1 and CDR2 from the germline V gene are MDHEN and SYDVKM. The CDR3 nucleotides are TGTGCCAGCAGCCCCGCGGACAGGGGGGTCGGAACCGGGGAGCTGTTTTTT. It is translated as CASSPADRGVGTGELFF.

The V gene is TRBV28, the J gene TRBJ1-1, with D perhaps TRBD1 (6 bases). The V and J ends lost 5 bases and 5 bases respectively, with 15 bases between them. From germline, CDR1 is MDHEN and CDR2 SYDVKM. This CDR3 region has 14 residues. Here the CDR3 DNA reads TGTGCCAGCAGTAGCAGCGCAGGGGAAACTGAAGCTTTCTTT. Amino acid sequence: CASSSSAGETEAFF.

The table lists this clonotype with a count of one. This CDR3 is missing its conserved last phenylalanine or tryptophan, likely due to a read error. The chain carries TRBV7-8 and TRBJ2-1, with 9 bases that match TRBD1. Germline trimming cut 6 bases from V and 6 bases from J; bases unmatched to any gene: 6. Germline V gene lookup returns CDR1 SGHVS and CDR2 FQNEAQ. There are 14 residues in the CDR3. The DNA of the CDR3 is TGTGCCAGCAGTCCGAGACAGGGGGTCAATGAGCAGTTCCTC. This sequence encodes CASSPRQGVNEQFL.

As concerns this clonotype: This may be a read error: a much more frequent sequence differs by one nucleotide. The rearrangement links TRBV5-1 to TRBJ1-2; 7 bases agree with TRBD1. CDR1 and CDR2 from the germline V gene are SGHRS and YFSETQ. The CDR3 loop spans 13 amino acids. CDR3: CVSSPDRVAGYTF. CDR3 nucleotides: TGCGTCAGCAGCCCCGACAGGGTAGCTGGCTACACCTTC.

In this sample, this clonotype turned up many times. The rearrangement links TRBV13 to TRBJ2-7, with TRBD1 matching 9 bases. Germline V gene data show CDR1 as PRHDT and CDR2 as FYEKMQ (reference sequence). This CDR3 region has 13 residues. The J segment lost 5 bases and the V segment lost 6 bases, leaving 5 bases of the junction unmatched. The CDR3 loop reads CASSLRTGDEQYF. CDR3 nucleotides: TGTGCCAGCAGTTTAAGGACAGGGGACGAGCAGTACTTC. Combining the CDR3 with reference TRBV13 and TRBJ2-7 gives the whole variable domain AAGVIQSPRHLIKEKRETATLKCYPIPRHDTVYWYQQGPGQDPQFLISFYEKMQSDKGSIPDRFSAQQFSDYHSELNMSSLELGDSALYFCASSLRTGDEQYFGPGTRLTVT.

Remarks on this clonotype: At one end, the junction sequence differs from germline, possibly due to a read error. The chain uses TRBV29-1 and TRBJ2-1; 10 bases agree with TRBD2. Germline CDR1 and CDR2: SQVTM and ANQGSEA. The length of the CDR3 is 13 residues. DNA for the CDR3: TGCATCTTCGCCGGGACTAGCGCCAATGAGAAGTTCTTC. Translating it yields CIFAGTSANEKFF.